This T cell receptor (beta chain) was identified in a study of blood T cell repertoires in COVID-19. On the study more broadly: Italy, Spain and the United States were the sources of the convalescent and acute COVID-19 samples. PBMCs, B-cell-depleted T cells, or T cells provided the cDNA or gDNA that made up the material.

This CDR3 is 13 amino acids long. V gave up 4 bases and J gave up 0 bases; unmatched junction bases: 2. Germline CDR1 SQVTM, CDR2 ANQGSEA. In the original processing: Estimation of nucleated cell counts was performed using reference gene primer amplification. Repertoires were generated with immunoSEQ multiplex PCR, while TCRdb's copy carries only in-frame clones and drops some. The V and J calls and clone size come from that table; D and trimming were worked out from the DNA. The sample comprises 150,000 to 190,000 clones, about 88% of which are singletons, and approximately 2.3% rests with the top ten. This clone was counted only a few times.

The J gene is TRBJ1-1, the V gene TRBV29-1, with 7 bases fitting TRBD1. The sample comprised peripheral blood. The receptor comes from a woman in her sixties or seventies with acute or convalescent COVID-19. CDR3 amino acids: CSVGGQMNTEAFF. In DNA form, the CDR3 reads TGCAGCGTTGGGGGACAGATGAACACTGAAGCTTTCTTT.